This TCR beta chain originates from a study of T cells after yellow fever vaccination. Study-level findings and limits: Researchers cautioned that FACS-sorted repertoires could harbor abundant clonotypes contaminating from the bulk population. Weaker overall was a secondary response that nonetheless peaked faster, on day 5 versus 15. Relatively few clonotypes were ones that appeared in both CD4 and CD8 compartments. Post-booster repertoires again held most primary-vaccination clones (about 95% CD4, roughly 89% CD8).

Germline values: CDR1 DFQATT, CDR2 SNEGSKA (reference sequence). V was clipped by 3 bases and J by 1 base, with 12 bases between them. This CDR3 is 14 amino acids long. As to this clonotype: What it recognizes is unknown.

TCRdb re-derived calls from the 5' RACE reads in MiXCR, one entry per CDR3 protein. The data show 200,000 to 250,000 distinct CDR3 sequences, approximately 3.3% seen once. This chain uses TRBV20-1 with TRBJ1-1, with a possible D match to TRBD1 (5 bases). Sequenced here: CD4+ T cells sorted from PBMCs, sampled 10 days after the yellow fever booster vaccination. The TCR comes from a man younger than 30 who received the YFV17D yellow fever vaccine. In DNA, the CDR3 is TGCAGTGCTAGCGTCCCGGGGGGGAACACTGAAGCTTTCTTT. Its protein product is CSASVPGGNTEAFF.